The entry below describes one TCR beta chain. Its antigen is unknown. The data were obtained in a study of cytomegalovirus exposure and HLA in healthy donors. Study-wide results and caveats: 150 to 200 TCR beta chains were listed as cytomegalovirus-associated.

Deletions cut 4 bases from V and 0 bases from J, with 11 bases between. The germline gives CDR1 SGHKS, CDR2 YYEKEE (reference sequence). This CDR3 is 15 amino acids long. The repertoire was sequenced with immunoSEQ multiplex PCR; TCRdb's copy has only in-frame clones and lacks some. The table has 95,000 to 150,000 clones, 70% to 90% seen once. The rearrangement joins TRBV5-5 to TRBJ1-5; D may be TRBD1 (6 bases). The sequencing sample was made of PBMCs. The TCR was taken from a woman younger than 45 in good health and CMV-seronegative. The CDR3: CASSEDSYSNQPQHF. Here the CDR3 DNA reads TGTGCCAGCAGCGAGGACAGTTATAGCAATCAGCCCCAGCATTTT. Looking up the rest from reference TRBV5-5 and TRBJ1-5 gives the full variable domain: DAGVTQSPTHLIKTRGQQVTLRCSPISGHKSVSWYQQVLGQGPQFIFQYYEKEERGRGNFPDRFSARQFPNYSSELNVNALLLGDSALYLCASSEDSYSNQPQHFGDGTRLSIL.